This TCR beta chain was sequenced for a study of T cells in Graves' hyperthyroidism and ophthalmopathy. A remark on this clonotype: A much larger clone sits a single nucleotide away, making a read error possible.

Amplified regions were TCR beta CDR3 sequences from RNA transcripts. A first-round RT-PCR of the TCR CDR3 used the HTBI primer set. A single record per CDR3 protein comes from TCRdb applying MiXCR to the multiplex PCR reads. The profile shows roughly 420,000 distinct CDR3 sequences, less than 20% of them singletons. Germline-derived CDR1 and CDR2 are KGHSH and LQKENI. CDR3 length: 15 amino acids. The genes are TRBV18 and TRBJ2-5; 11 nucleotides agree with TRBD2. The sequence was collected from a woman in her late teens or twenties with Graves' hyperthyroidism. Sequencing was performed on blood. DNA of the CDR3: TGTGCCAGCTCATTGGGACTAGCGGCTCCAGAGACCCAGTGCTTC. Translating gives CASSLGLAAPETQCF.